There are a few counts of the clone carrying this TCR beta chain. What it binds is not known. This sample is drawn from a study of response to subunit inactivated influenza vaccine. Study-wide points: Each seasonal influenza vaccination recruits few new T cells, the authors suggested.

V was trimmed by 6 bases and J by 3 bases, leaving 14 bases between them. CDR3 length equals 14 residues. One entry per CDR3 protein results from TCRdb running MiXCR on the RT-PCR reads. The sample lists about 540,000 distinct CDR3 sequences, 14% occurring once. The rearrangement joins TRBV12-3 or TRBV12-4 to TRBJ1-1, with D perhaps TRBD1 (5 bases). The TCR originated in a man aged 50-60 years who received an inactivated influenza vaccine. Sequencing was performed on PBMCs from blood, taken approximately 13 days after vaccination. The chain's CDR3 is CASSSRDRYTEAFF. The CDR3 bases are TGTGCCAGCAGCAGCAGGGACCGCTACACTGAAGCTTTCTTT.